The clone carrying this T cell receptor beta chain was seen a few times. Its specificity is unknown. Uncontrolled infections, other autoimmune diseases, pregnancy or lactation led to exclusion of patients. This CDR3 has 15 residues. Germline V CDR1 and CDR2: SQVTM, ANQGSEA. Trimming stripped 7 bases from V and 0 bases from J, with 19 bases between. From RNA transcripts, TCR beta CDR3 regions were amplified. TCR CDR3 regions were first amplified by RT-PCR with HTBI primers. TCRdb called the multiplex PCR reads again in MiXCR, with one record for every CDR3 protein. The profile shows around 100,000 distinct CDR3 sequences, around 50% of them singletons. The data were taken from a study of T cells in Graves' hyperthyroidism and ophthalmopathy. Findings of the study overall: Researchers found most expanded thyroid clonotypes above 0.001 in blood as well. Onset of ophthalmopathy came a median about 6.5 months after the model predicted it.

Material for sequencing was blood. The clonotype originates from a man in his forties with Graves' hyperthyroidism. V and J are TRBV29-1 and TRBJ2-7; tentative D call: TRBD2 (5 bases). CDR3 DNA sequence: TGCAGCGCCGATCCCTACCTAACTAGCTCCTACGAGCAGTACTTC. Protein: CSADPYLTSSYEQYF.